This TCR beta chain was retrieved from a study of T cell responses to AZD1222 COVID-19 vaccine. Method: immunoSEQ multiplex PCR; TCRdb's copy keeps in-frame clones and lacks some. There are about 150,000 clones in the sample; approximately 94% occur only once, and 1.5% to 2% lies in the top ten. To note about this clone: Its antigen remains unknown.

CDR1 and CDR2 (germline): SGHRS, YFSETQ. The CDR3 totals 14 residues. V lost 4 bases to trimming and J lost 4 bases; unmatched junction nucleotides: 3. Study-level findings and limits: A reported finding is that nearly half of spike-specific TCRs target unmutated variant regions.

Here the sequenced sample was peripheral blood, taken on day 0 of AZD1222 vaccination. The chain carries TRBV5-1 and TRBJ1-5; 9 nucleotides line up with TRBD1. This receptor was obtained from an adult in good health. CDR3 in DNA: TGCGCCAGCAGCCCGACAGGGGGGAATCAGCCCCAGCATTTT. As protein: CASSPTGGNQPQHF.